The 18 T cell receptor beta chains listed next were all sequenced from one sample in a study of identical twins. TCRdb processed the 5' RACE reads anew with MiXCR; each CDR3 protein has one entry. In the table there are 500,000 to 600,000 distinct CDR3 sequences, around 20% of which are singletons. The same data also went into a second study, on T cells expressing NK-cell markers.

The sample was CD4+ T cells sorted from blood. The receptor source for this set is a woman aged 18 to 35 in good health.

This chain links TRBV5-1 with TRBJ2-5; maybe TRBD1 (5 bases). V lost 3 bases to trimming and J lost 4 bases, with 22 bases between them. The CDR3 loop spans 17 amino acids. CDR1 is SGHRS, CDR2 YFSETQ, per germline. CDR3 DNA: TGCGCCAGCAGCTCACGACCGACTTCCCCTGGGGCAGAGACCCAGTACTTC. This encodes CASSSRPTSPGAETQYF.

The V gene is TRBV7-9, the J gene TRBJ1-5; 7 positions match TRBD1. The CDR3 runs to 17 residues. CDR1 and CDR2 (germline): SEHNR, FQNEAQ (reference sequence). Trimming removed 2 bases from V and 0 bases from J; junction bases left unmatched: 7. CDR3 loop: CASSLRGQADSNQPQHF. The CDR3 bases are TGTGCCAGCAGCTTAAGAGGACAGGCCGATAGCAATCAGCCCCAGCATTTT. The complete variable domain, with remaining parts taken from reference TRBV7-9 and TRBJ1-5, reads DTGVSQNPRHKITKRGQNVTFRCDPISEHNRLYWYRQTLGQGPEFLTYFQNEAQLEKSRLLSDRFSAERPKGSFSTLEIQRTEQGDSAMYLCASSLRGQADSNQPQHFGDGTRLSIL.

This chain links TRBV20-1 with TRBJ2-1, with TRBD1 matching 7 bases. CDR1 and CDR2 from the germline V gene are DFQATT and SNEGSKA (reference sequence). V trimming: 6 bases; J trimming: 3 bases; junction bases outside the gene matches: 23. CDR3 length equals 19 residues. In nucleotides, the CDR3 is TGCAGTGCCAATCGACAGGGTTCACCCTCTAGGTACCGCTACAATGAGCAGTTCTTC. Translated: CSANRQGSPSRYRYNEQFF.

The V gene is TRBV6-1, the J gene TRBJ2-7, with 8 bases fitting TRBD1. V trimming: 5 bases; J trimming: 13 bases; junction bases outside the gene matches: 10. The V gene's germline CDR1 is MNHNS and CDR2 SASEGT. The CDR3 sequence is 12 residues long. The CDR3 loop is CASSQSGTGDYF. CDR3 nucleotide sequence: TGTGCCAGCAGTCAGAGTGGGACAGGTGATTACTTC.

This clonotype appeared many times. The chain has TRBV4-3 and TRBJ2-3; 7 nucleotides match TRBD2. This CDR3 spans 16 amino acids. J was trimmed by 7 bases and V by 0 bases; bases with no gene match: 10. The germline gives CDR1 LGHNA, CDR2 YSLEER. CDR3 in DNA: TGCGCCAGCAGCCAAGAGTGGACTAGGTTCCACCATACGCAGTATTTT. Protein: CASSQEWTRFHHTQYF.

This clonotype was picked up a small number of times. The CDR3 DNA reads TGTGCCAGCAGCTACAGCCCTACCAACGAGCAGTACTTC. Amino acid sequence: CASSYSPTNEQYF. The chain has TRBV7-6 and TRBJ2-7; D not resolved. V lost 4 bases to trimming and J lost 5 bases, with 12 bases between them. The CDR3 runs to 13 residues. Germline CDR1 is SGHVS and CDR2 is FNYEAQ.

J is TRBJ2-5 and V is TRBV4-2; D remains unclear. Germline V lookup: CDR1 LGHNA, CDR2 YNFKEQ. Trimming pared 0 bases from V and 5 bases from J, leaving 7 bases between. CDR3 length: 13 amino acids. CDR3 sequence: CASSQDLKETQYF. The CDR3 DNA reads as TGTGCCAGCAGCCAAGATCTGAAGGAGACCCAGTACTTC.

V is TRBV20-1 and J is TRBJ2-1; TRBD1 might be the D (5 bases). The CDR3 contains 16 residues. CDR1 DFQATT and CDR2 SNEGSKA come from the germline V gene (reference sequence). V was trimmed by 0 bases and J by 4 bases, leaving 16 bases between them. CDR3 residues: CSARDLRGSTYNEQFF. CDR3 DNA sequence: TGCAGTGCTAGAGATCTAAGGGGTAGCACGTACAATGAGCAGTTCTTC.

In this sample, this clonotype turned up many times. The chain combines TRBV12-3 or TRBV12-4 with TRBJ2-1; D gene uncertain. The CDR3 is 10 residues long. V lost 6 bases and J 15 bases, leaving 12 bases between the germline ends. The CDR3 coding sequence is TGTGCCAGCAGCGAATTAACCCCGTTCTTC. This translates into CASSELTPFF.

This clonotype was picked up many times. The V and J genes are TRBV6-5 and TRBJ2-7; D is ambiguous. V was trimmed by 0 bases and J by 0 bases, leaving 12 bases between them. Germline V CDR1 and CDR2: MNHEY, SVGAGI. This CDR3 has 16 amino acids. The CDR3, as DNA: TGTGCCAGCAGTTACTCGCGCCCGCTACACTCCTACGAGCAGTACTTC. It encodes CASSYSRPLHSYEQYF.

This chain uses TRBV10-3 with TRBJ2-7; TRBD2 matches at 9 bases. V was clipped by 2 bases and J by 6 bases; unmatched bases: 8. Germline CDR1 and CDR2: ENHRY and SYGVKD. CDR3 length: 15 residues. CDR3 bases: TGTGCCATCAGTGAGAAAATAGCGGGAGCACTCGAGCAGTACTTC. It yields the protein CAISEKIAGALEQYF.

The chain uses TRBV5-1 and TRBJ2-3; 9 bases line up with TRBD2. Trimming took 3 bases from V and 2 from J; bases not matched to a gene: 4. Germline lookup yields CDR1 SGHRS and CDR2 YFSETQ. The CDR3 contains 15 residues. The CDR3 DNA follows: TGCGCCAGCAGCTCGCGGGAGGGGGACACAGATACGCAGTATTTT. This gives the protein CASSSREGDTDTQYF.

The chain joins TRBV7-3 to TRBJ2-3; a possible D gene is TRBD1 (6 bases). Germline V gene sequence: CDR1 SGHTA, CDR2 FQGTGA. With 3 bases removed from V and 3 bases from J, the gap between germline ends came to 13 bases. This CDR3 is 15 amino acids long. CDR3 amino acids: CASSLRGMGTDTQYF. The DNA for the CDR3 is TGTGCCAGCAGCTTGAGGGGGATGGGGACAGATACGCAGTATTTT.

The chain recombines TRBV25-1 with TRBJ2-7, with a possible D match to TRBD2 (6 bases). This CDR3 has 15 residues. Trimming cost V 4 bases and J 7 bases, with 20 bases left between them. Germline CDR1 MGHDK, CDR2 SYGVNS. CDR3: CASSARGTGRWEQYF. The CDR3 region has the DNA TGTGCCAGCAGTGCTCGAGGGACTGGCAGGTGGGAGCAGTACTTC.

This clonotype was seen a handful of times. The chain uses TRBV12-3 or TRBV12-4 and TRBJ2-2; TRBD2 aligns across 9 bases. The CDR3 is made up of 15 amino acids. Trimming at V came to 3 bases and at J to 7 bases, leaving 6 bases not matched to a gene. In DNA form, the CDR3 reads TGTGCCAGCAGTTTCGGGACTAGCAATTTCGGGGAGCTGTTTTTT. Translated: CASSFGTSNFGELFF.

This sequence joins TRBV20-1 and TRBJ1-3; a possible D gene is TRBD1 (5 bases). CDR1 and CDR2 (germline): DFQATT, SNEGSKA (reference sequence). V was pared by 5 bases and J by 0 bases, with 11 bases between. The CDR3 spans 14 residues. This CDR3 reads CSARGPGSGNTIYF. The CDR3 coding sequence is TGCAGTGCTCGGGGACCGGGCTCTGGAAACACCATATATTTT.

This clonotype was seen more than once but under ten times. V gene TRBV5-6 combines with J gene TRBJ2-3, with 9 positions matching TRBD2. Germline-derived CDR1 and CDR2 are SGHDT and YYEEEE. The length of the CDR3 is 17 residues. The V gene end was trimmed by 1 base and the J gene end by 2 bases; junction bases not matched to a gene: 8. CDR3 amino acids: CASSLILAGLFTDTQYF. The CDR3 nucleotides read TGTGCCAGCAGCTTGATCCTAGCGGGGCTCTTCACAGATACGCAGTATTTT.

CDR3 protein: CASSHGTGEVYEQYF. For the CDR3, the DNA is TGCGCCAGCAGCCATGGGACAGGGGAAGTCTACGAGCAGTACTTC. The rearrangement uses TRBV5-1 and TRBJ2-7, with 10 bases fitting TRBD1. The ends lost 4 bases at V and 3 bases at J; junction bases unmatched: 7. CDR3 length equals 15 residues. Germline CDR1 and CDR2: SGHRS and YFSETQ.